This record concerns one T cell receptor beta chain sequence. Germline V gene lookup returns CDR1 SQVTM and CDR2 ANQGSEA. After removal of 1 base from V and 3 bases from J, the junction contained 1 base not matched to a gene. The CDR3 is made up of 13 amino acids. TCRdb's table, derived via immunoSEQ multiplex PCR, lists solely in-frame clones and lacks some. The table has over 100,000 clones, around 91% seen once. The data were taken from a study of T cell responses to AZD1222 COVID-19 vaccine. This clonotype originated in an adult in good health. This material consisted of peripheral blood, taken on day 0 of AZD1222 vaccination. V is TRBV29-1 and J is TRBJ1-2; 8 nucleotides line up with TRBD1. The CDR3, as DNA: TGCAGCGTTGAAGGACAGGGGTACTATGGCTACACCTTC. Amino acids: CSVEGQGYYGYTF.